These T cell receptor beta chains were read from a single sample in a study of blood T cell dynamics during melanoma immunotherapy. Sequenced by immunoSEQ multiplex PCR; TCRdb stores in-frame clones only, minus some. The sample records 7,000 to 10,000 clones, approximately 90% being singletons. The material sequenced was blood, taken from a patient treated with checkpoint blockade. Receptors were obtained from a human donor with melanoma. Both conserved end residues are trimmed from each CDR3. Fields, in order: CDR3 protein, clone size, V gene. Some rows mark clone size as missing; the rest say once, few, many or name a class of expanded clone.

CDR3 protein: ASNQGHYEQY; clone size: .; V gene: TRBV28
CDR3 protein: ASSLEVWTSKQY; clone size: .; V gene: TRBV7-9
CDR3 protein: ASSYSNNRVGNEQY; clone size: .; V gene: TRBV6-5
CDR3 protein: ASSIIQGNEQY; clone size: .; V gene: TRBV6-1
CDR3 protein: ASSLDGNNSPLH; clone size: .; V gene: TRBV5-1
CDR3 protein: ASSLGNRGSDEQY; clone size: .; V gene: TRBV27
CDR3 protein: ASSEDRVPY; clone size: .; V gene: TRBV6-1
CDR3 protein: ASSGAGNTIY; clone size: once; V gene: TRBV9
CDR3 protein: ASSPPGAYLNTEAF; clone size: .; V gene: TRBV18
CDR3 protein: ASSVGTLGAGNTIY; clone size: .; V gene: TRBV9
CDR3 protein: ASSHAGQNYEQY; clone size: .; V gene: TRBV7-9
CDR3 protein: ASSPAGTGNSPLH; clone size: .; V gene: TRBV5-1
CDR3 protein: ASSLVGNEAF; clone size: .; V gene: TRBV5-1
CDR3 protein: ASSPGGPSMETQY; clone size: .; V gene: TRBV5-1
CDR3 protein: ASSVVGTSGRSTDTQY; clone size: .; V gene: TRBV5-1
CDR3 protein: SVDLQGGHNEQF; clone size: .; V gene: TRBV29-1
CDR3 protein: ASSLQGSTDTQY; clone size: .; V gene: TRBV5-1
CDR3 protein: ASSISGETQY; clone size: .; V gene: TRBV18
CDR3 protein: ASSRFFGGTVEKLF; clone size: .; V gene: TRBV4-1
CDR3 protein: ASTTRGRREKLF; clone size: .; V gene: TRBV2
CDR3 protein: ASSPDSLNTEAF; clone size: .; V gene: TRBV19
CDR3 protein: ASSYRGGHPSNTEAF; clone size: .; V gene: TRBV7-3
CDR3 protein: ASSTGGTSGNTIY; clone size: .; V gene: TRBV5-5
CDR3 protein: ASSLGQNLYGYT; clone size: .; V gene: TRBV5-6
CDR3 protein: ASRRGQYTEAF; clone size: .; V gene: TRBV2
CDR3 protein: ASSRQGSNQPQH; clone size: .; V gene: TRBV7-9
CDR3 protein: ASRQGATEKLF; clone size: .; V gene: TRBV5-1
CDR3 protein: ASSLTKDYEQY; clone size: .; V gene: TRBV7-8
CDR3 protein: ASKRGGHYEQY; clone size: .; V gene: TRBV28
CDR3 protein: AISTGTSDSYEQY; clone size: .; V gene: TRBV10-3
CDR3 protein: ASSLSGLVGGNGAPLH; clone size: few; V gene: TRBV27
CDR3 protein: AWTRAGWGGAF; clone size: .; V gene: TRBV30
CDR3 protein: ASSIPRRNYGYT; clone size: once; V gene: TRBV28
CDR3 protein: ASSQPGLGVNTEAF; clone size: .; V gene: TRBV27
CDR3 protein: ASRLATDRGNTIY; clone size: .; V gene: TRBV12-2
CDR3 protein: ASSLAPSRGGSYEQY; clone size: .; V gene: TRBV5-5
CDR3 protein: SARSYGYT; clone size: .; V gene: TRBV20-1
CDR3 protein: ASKIGNEQY; clone size: .; V gene: TRBV19
CDR3 protein: ASSPDGEHEQY; clone size: .; V gene: TRBV18
CDR3 protein: ASSVGRTGSGNTIY; clone size: once; V gene: TRBV9
CDR3 protein: ASSSGTGGDTEAF; clone size: .; V gene: TRBV7-9
CDR3 protein: ATSGMRNNEKLF; clone size: once; V gene: TRBV15
CDR3 protein: ASSLAEGYEQY; clone size: .; V gene: TRBV5-1
CDR3 protein: ASVTSTAKNIQY; clone size: .; V gene: TRBV2
CDR3 protein: AIRGVDGGGAF; clone size: .; V gene: TRBV10-3
CDR3 protein: ASSTTGAGGYT; clone size: .; V gene: TRBV7-6
CDR3 protein: ASSYSPGRTEAF; clone size: .; V gene: TRBV6-5
CDR3 protein: ASSYGTGPNQPQH; clone size: .; V gene: TRBV5-8
CDR3 protein: ASSLLGRNFNQPQH; clone size: .; V gene: TRBV28
CDR3 protein: ASSWTSGSHEQY; clone size: .; V gene: TRBV19
CDR3 protein: ASRETMFTPLH; clone size: .; V gene: TRBV2
CDR3 protein: ASSRSEQGGNTIY; clone size: .; V gene: TRBV6-5
CDR3 protein: ASSEWQSDTEAF; clone size: .; V gene: TRBV10-2
CDR3 protein: ASGRAYEQY; clone size: .; V gene: TRBV2
CDR3 protein: ASSSSGKYNEQF; clone size: .; V gene: TRBV11-2
CDR3 protein: ASSSRGTSGGHEQY; clone size: once; V gene: TRBV4-3
CDR3 protein: ASSPIRGLYGYT; clone size: .; V gene: TRBV18
CDR3 protein: ASSQGGGNTEAF; clone size: once; V gene: TRBV7-9
CDR3 protein: ASSQGQGDGYT; clone size: .; V gene: TRBV18
CDR3 protein: ASSLSGSGDEQY; clone size: .; V gene: TRBV18